Sequencing of this TCR beta chain was carried out in a study of neurological immune-mediated disorders. V lost 3 bases, J lost 8 bases, and 8 bases lay in between. The germline V gene has CDR1 DFQATT and CDR2 SNEGSKA (reference sequence). The CDR3 has 11 residues. This clonotype was observed at least ten times. The time point: technical triplicate 1. About a million sorted CD4+ or CD8+ T cells made each library. Each CDR3 protein is one row after TCRdb ran MiXCR on the 5' RACE reads. This table holds roughly 25,000 distinct CDR3 sequences, about 12% found once. The sequenced sample consisted of CD4+ T cells from blood. This receptor was identified in a female donor with HTLV-1-associated myelopathy (HAM/TSP). This chain links TRBV20-1 with TRBJ2-1; D perhaps matches TRBD2 (6 bases). The CDR3: CSARGRYEQFF. CDR3 nucleotide sequence: TGCAGTGCTAGGGGGAGGTATGAGCAGTTCTTC.